This T cell receptor beta chain was profiled in a study of cytomegalovirus exposure and HLA in healthy donors listed by TCRdb under 2017. Study-level background: An earlier analysis of approximately 600 of the donors reported 250 to 300 Gb of sequence data and 117 million unique TCR beta sequences from some 180 million T cells. Because of strong linkage in the cohort, 4 to 6 DR-DQ haplotypes were treated as single units for association and clustering. Approximately 310 gigabases of sequencing data and 70 million to 85 million unique TCR sequences were included in an early release covering 550 to 650 HLA-typed donors. Along with the approximately 700-subject first cohort, a separate validation cohort of about 110 different subjects was used. The number of donors typed differed by locus, with about 629-630 for A, B, C, DRB1 and DQB1, roughly 520 for DQA1, under 610 for DPA1, and some 440 for DPB1. To predict cytomegalovirus infection status, the study brought together high-throughput TCR immunosequencing, statistical association of individual TCRs with disease status, and machine learning. HLA typing covered class I and class II loci at four-digit resolution. The genetic ancestry cluster associated with self-reported Caucasian donors included 80% to 90% of the roughly 410 genotyped donors. A later genetic analysis took genome-wide SNP genotypes for about three fifths of the roughly 700 donors and used that subset as a discovery cohort. All discovery cohort repertoires had been generated using a single sequencing platform. On average, about 240,000 unique TCR beta nucleotide sequences were sequenced per donor among a few hundred genotyped donors of the cohort, with around 19% of those sequences being non-productive. In the later analysis, no new phenotypic data were used to find candidate immune exposures; instead, reliance was placed on TCR beta sequences and their occurrence across donors. Donor age, sex, ethnicity and CMV serostatus were compiled alongside the repertoire data. The study aimed to test whether signatures of past pathogen exposure could be identified by cataloging public T cell receptors. The T cell repertoires of 666 subjects were profiled by immunosequencing and related to cytomegalovirus serostatus. In an earlier analysis of a few hundred of the donors, high-throughput TCR beta sequencing was used to judge whether each TCR beta V gene segment behaved as functional or pseudogenic. A later analysis re-analyzed previously published TCR beta repertoires from 600 to 850 donors and added high-resolution HLA genotyping to study TCR occurrence patterns.

The cohort comprised around 690 healthy bone marrow donors. At the time of sampling, all cohort members were nominally healthy, though unrecorded immune exposures were likely present. The donor tested CMV seronegative and was one of the 352 seronegative cohort members. Each donor provided a peripheral blood sample, and peripheral blood mononuclear cells were used for TCR beta sequencing. Genomic DNA extraction from the blood cell samples was performed with the Qiagen DNeasy Blood Extraction Kit. The germline V end is reduced by 10 bases and the J end by 6 bases; junction bases left unmatched: 7. For CDR1 and CDR2, the germline V gene lists ENHRY and SYGVKD. The CDR3 runs 13 amino acids, cysteine and phenylalanine included. The DNA shown is the 39-base CDR3, in frame from base 1. This clone has a handful of counts. Its antigen is not yet known. No much larger clone exists at a distance of one base, and base qualities are not known.

Receptors were amplified or captured by the immunoSEQ multiplex PCR assay. For the multiplex PCR, a mixture combining 60 forward primers for TCR Vbeta segments and 13 reverse primers for TCR Jbeta segments was used. The CDR3 region of rearranged TCR beta genes was amplified from genomic DNA by a multiplex PCR assay. The amplified TCR beta libraries were sequenced on the Illumina HiSeq System as 87-base-pair reads. The authors' analysis ran thus. In a later analysis, roughly 80 million unique TCR beta chains were counted across the approximately 640 repertoires, and roughly 11 million of these chains were shared by at least two donors. A nearest-neighbor algorithm error-corrected the raw reads and collapsed the reads into unique sequences, merging closely related sequences to remove PCR and sequencing errors. V, D and J gene segments were assigned by aligning CDR3 sequences to IMGT reference sequences. For a sequence to be retained, a match of at least six nucleotides to both a V gene segment and a J gene segment was required. Rearrangements were classified as productive when the CDR3 lacked stop codons and remained in frame with V and J, and all other rearrangements were classified as non-productive. Following IMGT convention, CDR3 was defined as the stretch from the second conserved V-encoded cysteine to the conserved J-encoded phenylalanine. The earlier analysis of about 610 of the donors excluded sequences that lacked an unambiguous match to a single V gene segment. In an earlier analysis of about 590 of the donors, a V segment was called functional when productive rearrangements were above 56.7%, and segregating when the standard deviation between donors exceeded 5%. A statistical classification framework was built for diagnosing cytomegalovirus status from the catalog of TCR beta chain sequences. In a later analysis, TCR nucleotide sequences were compared against IMGT/GENE-DB human TR gene sequences so that V and J genes could be assigned. In a later analysis, CDR3 sequences and most-parsimonious VDJ recombination scenarios were assigned using the TCRdist pipeline. In a later analysis, every TCR beta chain was defined by the combination of its CDR3 amino acid sequence and its V-gene family, and reads without a unique V-gene family were dropped. To address suspected cross-contamination and a sequencing artifact, a later analysis removed around 600 highly shared, low-generation-probability nucleotide sequences. A later analysis calculated a clonal expansion index for each public chain from normalized within-repertoire ranks of inferred template counts. In a later analysis, generation probabilities were computed with a VDJ recombination model fitted to out-of-frame rearrangements, and the resulting probabilities were checked against IGoR. In a later analysis, TCR-TCR, TCR-HLA and TCR-CMV co-occurrence was scored with hypergeometric tests, and a repertoire-size bias correction was applied to TCR pairs. In a later analysis, false discovery rates were estimated by permuting HLA or CMV assignments 20 times. A later analysis grouped co-occurring TCRs with DBSCAN, adding TCRdist sequence similarity when clustering within HLA-allele-positive subsets. Repertoires with fewer than 30,000 or more than 120,000 public chains were left out of co-occurrence clustering, as were five repertoires with anomalous nucleotide sharing. TCRdb retrieved this table from immuneACCESS and kept in-frame rearrangements only. Not all clones are present; in checked studies, unresolved V genes account for under half, and no reason is known for the remainder. The V and J calls and clone size are taken from that table; D and trimming were inferred from the DNA. For this sample there are roughly 140,000 clones; 60% to 80% appear just once. The ten largest clones add up to 1.6% of the sample.

Beyond this particular receptor, the publication reports: While some public TCRs were present in many individuals, most TCR sequences turned up only very rarely across donors. According to a later analysis, TCR association rates differed among HLA loci, with DRB1 alleles showing the most associated TCRs and HLA-C alleles showing the fewest. In vitro tests confirmed that three of the cytomegalovirus-associated TCR beta chains recognize cytomegalovirus antigens. Strong co-occurrence of HLA alleles, especially DR and DQ, made assigning TCR associations to individual alleles difficult. V-gene and J-gene trimming of TCR beta chains was associated with a missense DCLRE1C variant in a later genetic analysis, and the association was replicated in an independent cohort. Compared with equally common non-associated chains, HLA-associated TCR beta chains in a later analysis were more clonally expanded and had lower generation probabilities. The presence/absence analyses assumed that sequencing depth was roughly uniform across donors, and that assumption may not be true. A later analysis found that most CMV-associated TCR beta chains appeared HLA-restricted, with HLA associations seemingly driven largely by CMV exposure. Only TCR beta chains were sequenced in this cohort, and the absence of alpha or paired-chain data limited detectable features. Because counts were too low, about 18 rarely observed V segments, including chromosome 9 orphons, were excluded from the earlier analysis of 587 of the donors. A further reported finding was that TCR beta sequences accurately predicted the HLA-A and HLA-B alleles for most subjects in the first cohort. Compared with the approximately 670-donor mean, donors in an Asian-associated ancestry cluster had fewer N-insertions in productive TCRs, according to a later genetic analysis. The authors suggested that the approach could potentially be generalized to other disease states and immunological phenotypes. Several of the top co-occurrence clusters appeared to be linked to parvovirus B19, influenza, CMV and Epstein-Barr virus, according to a later analysis. Linkage disequilibrium might explain the correlated functional status among segregating V segments, but an unknown experimental factor could not be ruled out. The classifier was reported to diagnose cytomegalovirus status with high specificity and sensitivity in both the original cohort and the validation cohort. The only immune exposure information available for the cohort was CMV serostatus. In an earlier analysis of some 500 of the donors, most TCR beta V segments appeared in productive rearrangements about 87% or about 30% of the time, broadly matching IMGT annotations. In the study, around 150 TCR beta chains were listed as associated with cytomegalovirus. In a later analysis, around 17,000 TCR beta sequences were associated with specific HLA alleles at a false discovery rate of 0.05. Because some donors lacked HLA typing at each locus, the association tests relied only on the typed subset. A cluster of highly shared sequence variants was judged likely to be a technical artifact of the sequencing pipeline. The 87-base-pair reads could not distinguish some IMGT-functional V segments, including TRBV6-2 and TRBV6-3, so those segments were excluded.

The origin of this receptor is a woman aged 30 to 39 in good health and CMV-seronegative. The sequence links TRBV10-3 to TRBJ2-7; 12 bases in the middle match TRBD2. The material sequenced was PBMCs. The nucleotides read TGTGCCAGCCGGGGGACTAGCGGGCGCGAGCAGTACTTC. It codes for CASRGTSGREQYF.